A single sample is the source of the 17 T cell receptor beta chains below, sequenced in a study of shared clonotypes between healthy human individuals. TCRdb's table, derived via immunoSEQ multiplex PCR, lists solely in-frame clones and lacks some. The sample has a few hundred thousand clones, roughly 95% seen once. Naivety among CD8 cells was defined by CD45RO negativity and positive CCR7 selection, thereby excluding terminally differentiated effector memory CD45RA+ cells. Sequencing was performed on naive CD8+ T cells sorted from blood. The receptors originated from a woman between 25 and 40 years old in good health.

This CDR3 is CASSLADTSTDTQYF. CDR3 sequence (DNA): TGCGCCAGCAGCCTAGCGGACACTAGCACAGATACGCAGTATTTT. The genes are TRBV5-1 and TRBJ2-3; 7 bases are a match to TRBD2. CDR1 is SGHRS, CDR2 YFSETQ, per germline. The CDR3 has 15 residues. With 4 bases clipped from V and 0 bases from J, the junction kept 5 bases outside the gene matches.

The chain joins TRBV11-2 to TRBJ1-1, with 10 bases aligning to TRBD1. The CDR3 runs to 17 residues. J was trimmed by 0 bases and V by 5 bases; bases with no gene match: 9. CDR1 SGHAT and CDR2 FQNNGV come from the germline V gene. The CDR3 sequence is CASSPIPDRGMNTEAFF. In DNA form, the CDR3 reads TGTGCCAGCAGCCCCATCCCGGACAGGGGGATGAACACTGAAGCTTTCTTT.

This chain uses TRBV28 with TRBJ2-5; 7 bases are a match to TRBD1. V gave up 8 bases and J gave up 3 bases; unmatched junction bases: 9. The CDR3 totals 14 residues. Germline loops: CDR1 MDHEN, CDR2 SYDVKM. This chain's CDR3 is CASVPDRVKETQYF. The CDR3 DNA is TGTGCCAGCGTCCCTGACAGGGTCAAAGAGACCCAGTACTTC.

This rearrangement joins TRBV20-1 to TRBJ2-5; D gene ambiguous. This CDR3 spans 10 amino acids. Trimming cost V 7 bases and J 5 bases, with 8 bases left between them. Germline CDR1 reads DFQATT; CDR2 reads SNEGSKA (reference sequence). The CDR3 reads CSGTEETQYF. CDR3 DNA: TGCAGTGGGACGGAGGAGACCCAGTACTTC.

This rearrangement joins TRBV5-1 to TRBJ2-7, with TRBD2 matching over 9 bases. Germline V CDR1 and CDR2: SGHRS, YFSETQ. The V segment lost 0 bases and the J segment 0 bases; nucleotides outside the gene matches: 4. The CDR3 extends over 16 amino acids. CDR3 nucleotide sequence: TGCGCCAGCAGCTTGGCGTATAGCGGGAGCTCCTACGAGCAGTACTTC. It translates to CASSLAYSGSSYEQYF.

The chain links TRBV28 to TRBJ1-2, with a tentative D call TRBD1 (5 bases). The CDR3 is 15 amino acids. The V gene's germline CDR1 is MDHEN and CDR2 SYDVKM. V lost 7 bases and J 0 bases, leaving 15 bases between the germline ends. CDR3 nucleotide sequence: TGTGCCAGCACCGGGAGGGGCCAGCCTAACTATGGCTACACCTTC. As protein: CASTGRGQPNYGYTF.

As concerns this clone: Other DNA sequences in the same sample also yield this CDR3. The chain is built from TRBV9 and TRBJ2-1; 11 positions agree with TRBD2. Unmatched junction bases numbered 2, after V lost 2 bases and J lost 4 bases. The germline gives CDR1 SGDLS, CDR2 YYNGEE. This CDR3 is 15 amino acids long. The CDR3 bases are TGTGCCAGCAGCGTCGGGACTAGCGGTTACAATGAGCAGTTCTTC. This codes for CASSVGTSGYNEQFF.

J is TRBJ1-1 and V is TRBV27; D not resolved. In germline, CDR1 is MNHEY, CDR2 SMNVEV (reference sequence). The CDR3 length is 14 residues. V lost 6 bases to trimming and J lost 1 base, with 12 bases between them. CDR3 bases: TGTGCCAGCAGGATTGACACCACGAACACTGAAGCTTTCTTT. Its translation: CASRIDTTNTEAFF.

Written as DNA, the CDR3 is TGTGCCAGCAGTGTGGGGGCACCTGACGAGCAGTACTTC. This sequence encodes CASSVGAPDEQYF. V usage is TRBV25-1 and J usage is TRBJ2-7; D possibly corresponds to TRBD1 (6 bases). The CDR3 runs 13 residues. V lost 4 bases and J 5 bases, leaving 12 bases between the germline ends. CDR1 MGHDK and CDR2 SYGVNS come from the germline V gene.

The chain employs TRBV2 and TRBJ1-5, with TRBD1 identical over 7 bases. V shed 6 bases, J shed 0 bases, and the junction held 5 bases outside the gene matches. Looked up from germline, CDR1 is SNHLY and CDR2 is FYNNEI. CDR3 length: 15 residues. The CDR3 bases are TGTGCCAGCAGGGGAGACAGGGCTAGCAATCAGCCCCAGCATTTT. Protein product: CASRGDRASNQPQHF.

The V and J genes are TRBV27 and TRBJ2-7; maybe TRBD2 (7 bases). V lost 5 bases and J lost 3, with 14 bases in between. Per germline, CDR1 MNHEY and CDR2 SMNVEV (reference sequence). This CDR3 is built from 14 residues. The CDR3 DNA is TGTGCCAGCAGTGCTCCGGGGGGCTTCTACGAGCAGTACTTC. Encoded protein: CASSAPGGFYEQYF.

This sequence joins TRBV2 and TRBJ2-1; D unclear. The germline gives CDR1 SNHLY, CDR2 FYNNEI. CDR3 length equals 11 residues. Trimming took 2 bases from V and 4 from J, leaving 0 bases between them. CDR3: CASSEYNEQFF. The DNA for the CDR3 is TGTGCCAGCAGTGAATACAATGAGCAGTTCTTC.

The chain joins TRBV9 to TRBJ1-2; D not certain. Germline V lookup: CDR1 SGDLS, CDR2 YYNGEE. The CDR3 contains 15 residues. Trimming pared 4 bases from V and 4 bases from J, leaving 17 bases between. CDR3 bases: TGTGCCAGCAGCCCCCGGGCCAATGCCTTCTATGGCTACACCTTC. Protein sequence: CASSPRANAFYGYTF.

The chain carries TRBV7-9 and TRBJ1-3; no clear D gene. V was cut by 6 bases and J by 0 bases, with 9 bases left in between. The CDR3 runs 14 residues. From germline, CDR1 is SEHNR and CDR2 FQNEAQ (reference sequence). The CDR3 sequence is CASSGVVSGNTIYF. CDR3 nucleotides: TGTGCCAGCAGTGGAGTCGTCTCTGGAAACACCATATATTTT.

The count of this clone is one. The V and J genes are TRBV5-1 and TRBJ2-1; possible D gene TRBD2, 7 bases. CDR1 is SGHRS and CDR2 is YFSETQ in the germline V gene. Trimming shortened V by 1 base and J by 5 bases, and 19 bases separated the two germline ends. The length of the CDR3 is 17 residues. DNA for the CDR3: TGCGCCAGCAGCTTGTGGCTCCCCGGGGGGCCCGACAATGAGCAGTTCTTC. The encoded protein is CASSLWLPGGPDNEQFF.

The rearrangement uses TRBV14 and TRBJ2-1; 11 positions agree with TRBD2. Trimming at V came to 3 bases and at J to 7 bases, leaving 8 bases not matched to a gene. The CDR3 is 16 amino acids. Germline-derived CDR1 and CDR2 are SGHDN and FVKESK. The CDR3 DNA sequence: TGTGCCAGCAGCCAGATACTAGCGGGAGACGAAAATGAGCAGTTCTTC. It is translated as CASSQILAGDENEQFF.

V gene TRBV7-9 combines with J gene TRBJ1-1, with D unclear. The length of the CDR3 is 14 residues. The germline gives CDR1 SEHNR, CDR2 FQNEAQ (reference sequence). V was cut by 4 bases and J by 1 base, with 10 bases left in between. The CDR3 nucleotides are TGTGCCAGCAGCTACGACACATGGAACACTGAAGCTTTCTTT. As protein: CASSYDTWNTEAFF.